Listed below are T cell receptor beta chains from one sample, sequenced in a study of blood T cell repertoires in COVID-19. Clones were sequenced by immunoSEQ multiplex PCR, and TCRdb holds only the in-frame ones, with some missing. The top ten hold roughly 2% of the sample, which has roughly 240,000 clones, 86% seen once. Sequenced input: PBMCs or T cells enriched from blood (not recorded which). The receptors derive from a woman in her fifties or sixties who had recovered from COVID-19. The CDR3 runs from the conserved cysteine through the conserved F or W.

v_gene	j_gene	CDR3aa
TRBV19	TRBJ2-1	CASSIVKGGTSGRRGADEQFF
TRBV7-9	TRBJ2-1	CASSPRLGREIDEQFF
TRBV4-3	TRBJ1-3	CASSQVWGQGSYSGNTIYF
TRBV5-1	TRBJ1-3	CASSPAGTASGNTIYF
TRBV5-6	TRBJ1-1	CASSLWARGAFF
TRBV3-1/TRBV3-2	TRBJ2-1	CASSQAGLKGNEQFF
TRBV6-2/TRBV6-3	TRBJ2-7	CASSKGGGPYEQYF
TRBV5-1	TRBJ2-1	CASSPTESSYNEQFF
TRBV4-3	TRBJ2-7	CASSQGVSGQVYEQYF
TRBV24-1	TRBJ2-1	CATSDSPRTGGSYNEQFF
TRBV10-2	TRBJ1-1	CASSLSGLNTEAFF
TRBV7-2	TRBJ1-3	CASSSVRDTTIYF
TRBV7-2	TRBJ2-4	CASRRTENIQYF
TRBV29-1	TRBJ2-7	CSVVVRGRGEYEQYF
TRBV3-1/TRBV3-2	TRBJ1-3	CASSLRGGNTIYF
TRBV7-9	TRBJ2-7	CASSSQEYNKQYF
TRBV19	TRBJ2-2	CASSIDRGSGELFF
TRBV6-1	TRBJ2-3	CASSEYRGSTDTQYF
TRBV3-1/TRBV3-2	TRBJ1-2	CASSQARGIWAYTF
TRBV19	TRBJ1-1	CASSIWAINTEAFF
TRBV3-1/TRBV3-2	TRBJ2-5	CASSQAELETQYF
TRBV7-2	TRBJ2-7	CASSLATSGGSYEQYF
TRBV28	TRBJ2-2	CASSSSGRARTGELFF
TRBV27	TRBJ2-1	CASSSASGSVKSYNEQFF
TRBV15	TRBJ2-5	CATSGADYGTQYF
TRBV30	TRBJ2-7	CAWCAGPDPYEQYF
TRBV30	TRBJ2-5	CAWSAGKGAQETQYF
TRBV5-1	TRBJ2-5	CASSVTGLETQYF
TRBV4-3	TRBJ1-1	CASSQDSRTRDRGTEAFF
TRBV7-9	TRBJ2-6	CASSPGQGRANVLTF
TRBV7-9	TRBJ2-1	CASSFRQDYNEQFF
TRBV5-5	TRBJ1-1	CASSLEGANTEAFF
TRBV18	TRBJ2-7	CASSPPAGHSYEQYF
TRBV2	TRBJ2-5	CASSGGPGTVKETQYF
TRBV27	TRBJ2-7	CASSSVTSGSEQYF
TRBV5-4	TRBJ1-1	CASSSNRANTEAFF
TRBV19	TRBJ1-2	CASSIWGEGNYGYTF
TRBV7-9	TRBJ2-7	CASSRGTGNVGEQYF
TRBV2	TRBJ2-3	CASRALAGGITDTQYF
TRBV5-1	TRBJ2-5	CASSLAKDSRQETQYF
TRBV4-1	TRBJ2-7	CASSQRQGLGSYEQYF
TRBV3-1/TRBV3-2	TRBJ2-1	CASSPLTPWSYNEQFF
TRBV10-3	TRBJ1-3	CAISARDTIYF
TRBV2	TRBJ2-7	CASGGLAAYEQYF
TRBV30	TRBJ2-3	CAWSYTDTQYF
TRBV6-5	TRBJ1-5	CASGANQPQHF
TRBV19	TRBJ2-5	CASKEGGETQYF
TRBV25-1	TRBJ2-3	CASSGAPGQGLLDTQYF
TRBV9	TRBJ1-2	CASSVAWDTTYGYTF